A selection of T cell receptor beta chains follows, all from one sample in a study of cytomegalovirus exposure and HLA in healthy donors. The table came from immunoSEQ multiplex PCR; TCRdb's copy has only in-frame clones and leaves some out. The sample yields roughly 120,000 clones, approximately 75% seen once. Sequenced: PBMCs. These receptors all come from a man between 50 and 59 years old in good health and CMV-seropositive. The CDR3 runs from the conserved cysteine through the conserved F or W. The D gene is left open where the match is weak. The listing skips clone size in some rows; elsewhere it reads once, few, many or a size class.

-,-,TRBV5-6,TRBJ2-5,TGTGCCAGCAGCTTCCGGATGGAGGCCCAGTACTTC,CASSFRMEAQYF
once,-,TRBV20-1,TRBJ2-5,TGCAGTGCTCTTAGAGAGACCCAGTACTTC,CSALRETQYF
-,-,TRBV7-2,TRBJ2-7,TGTGCCAGCAGCCTAGCTAGAAACGGCGAGCAGTACTTC,CASSLARNGEQYF
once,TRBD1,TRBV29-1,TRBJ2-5,TGCAGCGTTGAAGTTGGGGGGACAGGGAAAAGAGAGACCCAGTACTTC,CSVEVGGTGKRETQYF
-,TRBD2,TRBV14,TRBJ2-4,TGTGCCAGCAGCCCGAGCGGGGCCCAAAACATTCAGTACTTC,CASSPSGAQNIQYF
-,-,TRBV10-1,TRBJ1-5,TGCGCCAGCAGTGAGTCACGGAATCAGCCCCAGCATTTT,CASSESRNQPQHF
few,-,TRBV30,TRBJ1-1,TGTGCCTGGATGTGGAGCACTGAAGCTTTCTTT,CAWMWSTEAFF
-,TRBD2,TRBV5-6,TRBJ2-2,TGTGCCAGCATCCTGCACGGGAGGGGGAACACCGGGGAGCTGTTTTTT,CASILHGRGNTGELFF
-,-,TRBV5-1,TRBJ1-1,TGCGCCAGCAGCCTAGTAGGAATCGGAACTGAAGCTTTCTTT,CASSLVGIGTEAFF
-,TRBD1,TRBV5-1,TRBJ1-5,TGCGCCAGCAGCTTCGGGACAGGGTTGAATCAGCCCCAGCATTTT,CASSFGTGLNQPQHF
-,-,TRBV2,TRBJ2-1,TGTGCCAGCAAAGGGCAGGGGCCCCAAAATGAGCAGTTCTTC,CASKGQGPQNEQFF
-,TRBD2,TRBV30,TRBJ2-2,TGTGCCTGGACTAGCGGGCCCCCCGGGGAGCTGTTTTTT,CAWTSGPPGELFF
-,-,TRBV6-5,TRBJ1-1,TGTGCCAGCAGTTACGCAGGGTTGGACACTGAAGCTTTCTTT,CASSYAGLDTEAFF
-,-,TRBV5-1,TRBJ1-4,TGCGCCAGCAGCAAAGACAGACCTAATGAAAAACTGTTTTTT,CASSKDRPNEKLFF
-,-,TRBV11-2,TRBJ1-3,TGTGCCAGCAGCTTAGTTGTGACACCCTCTGGAAACACCATATATTTT,CASSLVVTPSGNTIYF
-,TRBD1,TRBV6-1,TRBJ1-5,TGTGCCAGCAAGGCCCCGGAGGGGGCTAATCAGCCCCAGCATTTT,CASKAPEGANQPQHF
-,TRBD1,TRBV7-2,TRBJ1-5,TGTGCCAGCAGCTTAGTTGGGACAGCAAATCAGCCCCAGCATTTT,CASSLVGTANQPQHF
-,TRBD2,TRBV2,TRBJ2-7,TGTGCCAGCAGTGTTCTCGAACTAGCGGGAACCGAGCAGTACTTC,CASSVLELAGTEQYF
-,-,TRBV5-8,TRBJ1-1,TGTGCCAGCAGCGACCCGGGGAGGTCAAGGAGGACTGAAGCTTTCTTT,CASSDPGRSRRTEAFF
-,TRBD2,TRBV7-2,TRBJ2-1,TGTGCCAGCAGCAGCACCGGGACTAGCCCCTACAATGAGCAGTTCTTC,CASSSTGTSPYNEQFF
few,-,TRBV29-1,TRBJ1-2,TGCAGCGTGGTCGGCAGGGACTATGGCTACACCTTC,CSVVGRDYGYTF
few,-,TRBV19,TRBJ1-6,TGTGCCAGTTCCCAGGGGCTTAGTAATTCACCCCTCCACTTT,CASSQGLSNSPLHF
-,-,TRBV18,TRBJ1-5,TGTGCCAGCTCACCTGGAACAGGAGTCAATCAGCCCCAGCATTTT,CASSPGTGVNQPQHF
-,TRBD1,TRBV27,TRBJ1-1,TGTGCCAGCGCATTGGACAGGTCTTTGAACACTGAAGCTTTCTTT,CASALDRSLNTEAFF
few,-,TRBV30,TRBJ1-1,TGTGCCTGGAGTGTTCCTATCCAGGTTGAAGCTTTCTTT,CAWSVPIQVEAFF
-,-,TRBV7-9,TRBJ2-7,TGTGCCAGCAGCCGCGGCGGGTACGAGCAGTACTTC,CASSRGGYEQYF
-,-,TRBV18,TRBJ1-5,TGTGCCAGCTCACCGACCTCGGGGTTTGATAGCAATCAGCCCCAGCATTTT,CASSPTSGFDSNQPQHF
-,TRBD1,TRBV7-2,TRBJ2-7,TGTGCCAGCATCTTCCCAAAGTCCAGGGGGCACGAGCAGTACTTC,CASIFPKSRGHEQYF
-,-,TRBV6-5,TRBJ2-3,TGTGCCAGCAGTTCCACCGGCCCGGGAGACACAGATACGCAGTATTTT,CASSSTGPGDTDTQYF
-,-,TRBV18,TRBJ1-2,TGTGCCAGCTCACCACCGACAGTTAGCTATGGCTACACCTTC,CASSPPTVSYGYTF
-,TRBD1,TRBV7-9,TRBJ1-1,TGTGCCAGCAGCACCGCCGGGACAGGGGTTCGGAACACTGAAGCTTTCTTT,CASSTAGTGVRNTEAFF
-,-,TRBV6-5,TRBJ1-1,TGTGCCAGCAAGATTCATAACCCGGGGAACACTGAAGCTTTCTTT,CASKIHNPGNTEAFF
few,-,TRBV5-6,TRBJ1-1,TGTGCCAGCAGCTTGTCCAGGATCATGAACACTGAAGCTTTCTTT,CASSLSRIMNTEAFF
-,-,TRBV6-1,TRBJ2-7,TGTGCCAGCAGTGCCTCGGGGGGCCCCTACGAGCAGTACTTC,CASSASGGPYEQYF
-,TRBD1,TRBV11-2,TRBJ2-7,TGTGCCAGCAGCCCGGACAGGGTATCATACGAGCAGTACTTC,CASSPDRVSYEQYF
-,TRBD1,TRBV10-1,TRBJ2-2,TGCGCCAGCAGCTACGGACAGGGGAACACCGGGGAGCTGTTTTTT,CASSYGQGNTGELFF
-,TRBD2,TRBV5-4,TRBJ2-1,TGTGCCAGCAGTCCCTTTGGGGGGGGGTATTACAATGAGCAGTTCTTC,CASSPFGGGYYNEQFF
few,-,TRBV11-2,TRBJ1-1,TGTGCCAGCAGCCCGGTGGGGGGAGGTGAAGCTTTCTTT,CASSPVGGGEAFF
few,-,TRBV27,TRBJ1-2,TGTGCCAGCAGTGGGACGGGGGAGAGAGGCTACACCTTC,CASSGTGERGYTF
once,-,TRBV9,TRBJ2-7,TGTGCCAGCACCAGGACAGACACTAGCTACGAGCAGTACTTC,CASTRTDTSYEQYF
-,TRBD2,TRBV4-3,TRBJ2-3,TGCGCCAGCAGCCCGGGGACTAGCGGAGTAGGGCACACAGATACGCAGTATTTT,CASSPGTSGVGHTDTQYF